This T cell receptor (beta chain) emerged from a study of T cell responses to AZD1222 COVID-19 vaccine (dated by TCRdb to the early 2020s). General notes on the study: Because spike-specific TCR depth and breadth did not differ between the two schedules, AZD1222 recipients who got a second dose at roughly 4 weeks were pooled with those who got a second dose at roughly 12 weeks. A total of approximately 240 trial participants underwent TCR sequencing, of whom 200 to 220 received two doses of AZD1222 and about 26 received two doses of the MenACWY control vaccine. Trial participants were enrolled by age into subgroups of 18-55, 56-69 and 70-plus years, and roughly 150, 30 and 60 TCR-sequenced participants, respectively, were included in these subgroups. The paper as a whole reports these results and caveats: Nearly half of unique spike-specific TCRs reportedly recognized epitopes outside regions mutated in the B.1.351 and B.1.1.7 variants. After two AZD1222 doses, spike-specific TCR breadth and depth were significantly higher than at day 0 and than in MenACWY recipients. Conclusions about previously exposed vaccinees are limited because only five or six AZD1222 recipients were SARS-CoV-2 seropositive at baseline. No day 14 peak-response samples were available, so repertoires were characterized only after the peak T cell response. Participants were mostly white British, with more females than males. The authors suggested clonal diversity may have been underestimated. The 56-69-year group was small, and its depth increase did not reach significance, likely because of low power. Vaccine-associated CD4 TCRs spanned the whole spike protein, with dominant responses in regions 160-218 and 743-854.

The CDR3 regions of human TCRbeta chains were analyzed by immunosequencing. Turning to the authors' computational methods: Repertoire TCRs were matched against a reference library of SARS-CoV-2-specific TCRs generated with the MIRA antigen-specificity platform. Breadth was defined as the fraction of unique TCRs that were SARS-CoV-2-associated, and depth was defined as the fraction of total T cells that were SARS-CoV-2-associated. Each spike-specific TCR was assigned to its reactive spike region and to a CD4 or CD8 class using the MIRA data. Log10-transformed breadth and depth values were compared by one-way ANOVA with Sidak's multiple comparisons tests. TCRdb mirrors the immuneACCESS table, restricted to in-frame sequences. Some clones are absent from its copies; in checked studies, under half trace to an unresolved V gene, and the reason for the others is unknown. That table furnishes V, J and clone size, whereas the DNA furnished D and trimming. The sample has roughly 160,000 clones on record, 94% of them singletons. The ten largest clones take up about 0.64% of the sample.

V is clipped by 2 bases and J by 6 bases, and the sequence between their germline boundaries is 5 bases long. CDR3 length: 11 amino acids, cysteine to phenylalanine. The retained sequence is limited to the CDR3, 33 bases, with the frame set at the first base. Based on the germline V gene, the CDR1 and CDR2 sequences are SGHVS and FQNEAQ. The time point label, as the study defines it: baseline before first vaccination. Vaccinee samples came from UK trials COV001 and COV002, including a single-blind randomized controlled phase 2/3 trial of AZD1222 (ChAdOx1 nCoV-19) in healthy adults. For TCRbeta chain sequencing, PBMC samples from trial participants were taken at day 0 and at day 28 after the second dose. In the case of this clone: This receptor's antigen is unknown. Base quality data are lacking; no much larger clone is found one base away.

Sequencing was performed on peripheral blood, taken on day 0 of AZD1222 vaccination. This TCR derives from an adult in good health. The chain is assembled from TRBV7-8 and TRBJ2-7; no D gene can be assigned with confidence. The bases are TGTGCCAGCAGCTTACTGGTCGAGCAGTACTTC. Its amino acids are CASSLLVEQYF. The variable domain in full, with residues beyond the CDR3 obtained from the reference TRBV7-8 and TRBJ2-7 genes, is GAGVSQSPRYKVAKRGQDVALRCDPISGHVSLFWYQQALGQGPEFLTYFQNEAQLDKSGLPSDRFFAERPEGSVSTLKIQRTQQEDSAVYLCASSLLVEQYFGPGTRLTVT.